This T cell receptor (beta chain) emerged from a study of T cells after yellow fever vaccination (dated by TCRdb to about 2019). For the study in its entirety: The SMART-Seq v4 Ultra Low Input RNA kit was used to prepare libraries from fractions with low cell numbers. Blood was collected at multiple timepoints before and after primary and secondary immunization, and bulk PBMC replicates and cell subsets were isolated. To follow T-cell clones before and after primary and booster YFV17D yellow fever vaccination, bulk TCR alpha and beta repertoires were sequenced over time. Two healthy male donors, one aged 18 to 30 and one aged 30 to 39 years, were included in the cohort. Overall study outcomes, separate from this receptor: Computational filtering was needed because FACS-sorted repertoires could contain abundant contaminating clonotypes from the bulk population. Compared with the primary T-cell response, the secondary T-cell response was weaker but faster, peaking on day 5 rather than day 15. A small share of clonotypes occurred in both CD4 and CD8 compartments, likely arising from convergent recombination. After the booster, most of the clones that had expanded following primary vaccination were detected again (about 95% of CD4 and around 88% of CD8), which suggests that memory was broadly maintained. The study included only a couple of donors, which limits how far the findings can be generalized.

In the case of this clonotype: Its antigen is unknown. No base qualities exist here, and no much larger clone lies one base off it.

The germline V gene (reference sequence) specifies LNHNV as CDR1 and YYDKDF as CDR2. The CDR3 sequence holds 15 residues, the cysteine and phenylalanine included. Only the CDR3 DNA is retained, 45 bases long and in frame from the first base. V gives up 0 bases and J gives up 1 base, and the segment between their germline ends measures 9 bases. TCRdb names Illumina NovaSeq 6000 as the instrument used. TCR cDNA was synthesized by 5'RACE template switching, which introduced a universal primer site and unique molecular identifiers. Priming of cDNA synthesis was performed from both the TCR alpha and TCR beta constant segments. Libraries were amplified in two PCR steps, with sample barcodes and sequencing adapters added in the second step. Sequencing of the libraries was done on either Illumina HiSeq 2500 (2x100 bp) or NovaSeq (2x150 bp). Per the original workflow: MIGEC was used to demultiplex reads and collapse the reads into UMI consensus sequences, and MiXCR was used for V(D)J alignment. Clonotypes responding to the vaccine were identified with edgeR on replicate PBMC samples, with the criteria of FDR below 0.01 and a log2 fold change above 5 up to day 15. Each bulk clonotype was labeled CD4 or CD8 based on which sequenced repertoire, CD4 or CD8, contained the clonotype at higher abundance. Through fastp at Q25 and MiXCR, TCRdb rebuilt clones from the public reads, retaining in-frame beta chains. Merged by CDR3 protein, the rows form single entries marked with the most common genes and DNA. The V and J calls reflect TCRdb's pipeline rather than the authors' work. This sample comprises 150,000 to 200,000 distinct CDR3 sequences, approximately 10% of them detected only once. The ten biggest clones cover 35% to 40% of the sample.

The meaning of the sample's treatment or condition label: live attenuated yellow fever vaccine strain. PBMCs were isolated from peripheral blood using a standard Ficoll-Paque protocol. CD4 and CD8 T-cell fractions were isolated with Dynabeads CD4 and CD8 positive selection kits. TriZol was used to extract RNA from bulk PBMCs, CD4 and CD8 fractions, and dextramer-positive and dextramer-negative fractions. The chain uses TRBV15 and TRBJ2-5; D gene: possibly TRBD1, on 5 matching bases. This specimen was CD8+ T cells sorted from PBMCs, taken 15 days after the yellow fever booster vaccination. This clonotype was sampled from a man in his late teens or twenties who received the YFV17D yellow fever vaccine. The CDR3 amino acid sequence is: CATSREQAIQETQYF. The nucleotide sequence reads TGTGCCACCAGCAGAGAACAGGCGATCCAAGAGACCCAGTACTTC.